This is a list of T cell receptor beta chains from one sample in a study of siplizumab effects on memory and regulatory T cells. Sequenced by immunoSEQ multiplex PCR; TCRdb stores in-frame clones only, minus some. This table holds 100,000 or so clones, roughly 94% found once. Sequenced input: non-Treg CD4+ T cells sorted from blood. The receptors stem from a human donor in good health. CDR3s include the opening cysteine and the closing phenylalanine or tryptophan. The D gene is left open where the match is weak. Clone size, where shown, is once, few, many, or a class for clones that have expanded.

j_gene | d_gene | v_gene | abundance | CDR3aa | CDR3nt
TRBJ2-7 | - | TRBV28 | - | CASSSGKSYEQYF | TGTGCCAGCAGTTCTGGAAAATCCTACGAGCAGTACTTC
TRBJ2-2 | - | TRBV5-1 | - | CASSFVGNTGELFF | TGCGCCAGCAGCTTTGTTGGGAACACCGGGGAGCTGTTTTTT
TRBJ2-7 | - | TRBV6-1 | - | CASSQRGAYEQYF | TGTGCCAGCAGCCAAAGGGGGGCCTACGAGCAGTACTTC
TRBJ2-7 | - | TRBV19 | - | CASSPLGVVEAVYEQYF | TGTGCCAGTAGTCCGTTAGGGGTTGTGGAAGCCGTCTACGAGCAGTACTTC
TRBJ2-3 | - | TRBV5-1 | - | CASSPTGGTDTQYF | TGCGCCAGCAGCCCGACGGGGGGCACAGATACGCAGTATTTT
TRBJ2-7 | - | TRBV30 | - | CAWTNSYERYF | TGTGCCTGGACAAATTCCTACGAGCGGTACTTC
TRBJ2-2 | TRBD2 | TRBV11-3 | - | CASSSGLAGIHPGELFF | TGTGCCAGCAGCTCGGGACTAGCGGGAATTCACCCCGGGGAGCTGTTTTTT
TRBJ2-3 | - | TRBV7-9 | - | CASSRGDSTDTQYF | TGTGCCAGCAGCCGCGGGGACAGCACAGATACGCAGTATTTT
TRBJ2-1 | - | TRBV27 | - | CASSLSSIRYNEQFF | TGTGCCAGCAGTTTATCGTCGATACGGTACAATGAGCAGTTCTTC
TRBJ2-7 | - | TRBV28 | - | CASRLKGVPREQYF | TGTGCCAGCAGGCTAAAGGGGGTCCCGCGCGAGCAGTACTTC
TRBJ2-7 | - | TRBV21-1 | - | CAITDHQTVGEQYF | TGTGCCATCACCGACCACCAGACAGTAGGCGAGCAGTACTTC
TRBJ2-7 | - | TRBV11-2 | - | CASSLNTVGEQYF | TGTGCCAGCAGCTTAAACACGGTGGGGGAGCAGTACTTC
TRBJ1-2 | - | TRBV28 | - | CASSLLIRGGYTF | TGTGCCAGCAGTTTACTTATCAGGGGTGGCTACACCTTC
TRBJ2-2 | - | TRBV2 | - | CASLVGSRTGELFF | TGTGCCAGCCTAGTCGGATCTCGGACCGGGGAGCTGTTTTTT
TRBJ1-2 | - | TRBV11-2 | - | CASSLSPQGANYGYTF | TGTGCCAGCAGCTTAAGTCCGCAGGGAGCTAACTATGGCTACACCTTC
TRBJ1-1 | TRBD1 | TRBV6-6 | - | CASSQQGTNTEAFF | TGTGCCAGCAGCCAACAGGGGACGAACACTGAAGCTTTCTTT
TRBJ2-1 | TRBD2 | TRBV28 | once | CASSLSRTSGNYNEQFF | TGTGCCAGCAGTTTATCCCGGACTAGCGGGAATTACAATGAGCAGTTCTTC
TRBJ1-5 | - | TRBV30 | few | CAWRQFGYSNQPQHF | TGTGCCTGGAGGCAGTTCGGGTATAGCAATCAGCCCCAGCATTTT
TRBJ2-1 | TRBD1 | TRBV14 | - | CASSPDRWGREQFF | TGTGCCAGCAGCCCGGACAGGTGGGGTCGTGAGCAGTTCTTC
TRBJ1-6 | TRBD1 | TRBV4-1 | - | CASSHTTQGQNNSPLHF | TGCGCCAGCAGTCATACAACCCAGGGACAGAATAATTCACCCCTCCACTTT
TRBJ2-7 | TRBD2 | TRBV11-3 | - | CASSGGLAGGEQYF | TGTGCCAGCAGTGGGGGACTAGCGGGAGGCGAGCAGTACTTC
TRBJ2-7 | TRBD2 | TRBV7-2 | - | CASSLNELAVSYEQYF | TGTGCCAGCAGCTTGAATGAACTAGCGGTTTCCTACGAGCAGTACTTC
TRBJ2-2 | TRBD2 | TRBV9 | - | CASSTGLAASSGTGELFF | TGTGCCAGCAGCACCGGACTAGCGGCTAGTTCGGGCACCGGGGAGCTGTTTTTT
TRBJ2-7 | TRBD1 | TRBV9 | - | CASSVAGQGAYEQYF | TGTGCCAGCAGCGTAGCCGGTCAGGGGGCCTACGAGCAGTACTTC
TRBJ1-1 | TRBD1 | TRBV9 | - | CASSGSGGTEAFF | TGTGCCAGCAGCGGCTCAGGGGGCACTGAAGCTTTCTTT
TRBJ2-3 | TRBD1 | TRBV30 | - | CAWSKGQGGVDTQYF | TGTGCCTGGAGTAAGGGACAGGGTGGTGTAGATACGCAGTATTTT
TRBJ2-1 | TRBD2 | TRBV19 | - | CASSRAGGLREQFF | TGTGCCAGTAGTAGAGCGGGAGGATTGCGGGAGCAGTTCTTC
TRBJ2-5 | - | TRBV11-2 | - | CASSLGNSETQYF | TGTGCCAGCAGCTTAGGGAATTCAGAGACCCAGTACTTC
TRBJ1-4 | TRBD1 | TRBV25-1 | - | CASRETGKYEKLFF | TGTGCCAGCAGAGAGACAGGGAAATATGAAAAACTGTTTTTT
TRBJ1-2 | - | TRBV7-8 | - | CASQPVYGYTF | TGTGCCAGCCAACCGGTCTATGGCTACACCTTC
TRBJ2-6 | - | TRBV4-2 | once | CASSPSFGSSGANVLTF | TGTGCCAGCAGCCCGTCCTTTGGCAGCTCTGGGGCCAACGTCCTGACTTTC
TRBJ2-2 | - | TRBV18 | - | CASSPLEVTGELFF | TGTGCCAGCTCACCCTTGGAAGTCACCGGGGAGCTGTTTTTT
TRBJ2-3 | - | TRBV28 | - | CASRVRADTQYF | TGTGCCAGCAGAGTCCGGGCAGATACGCAGTATTTT
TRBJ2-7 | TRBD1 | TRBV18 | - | CASSPLGTGEKYEQYF | TGTGCCAGCTCACCACTTGGGACAGGGGAAAAGTACGAGCAGTACTTC
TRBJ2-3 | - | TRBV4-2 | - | CASSQAWDPTSTDTQYF | TGTGCCAGCAGCCAAGCATGGGACCCTACTAGCACAGATACGCAGTATTTT
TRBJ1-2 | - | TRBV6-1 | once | CASSETSTQGILYGYTF | TGTGCCAGCAGTGAAACCTCAACGCAGGGGATCCTATATGGCTACACCTTC
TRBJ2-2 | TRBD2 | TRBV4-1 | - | CASSQEGGGSGSEGRELFF | TGCGCCAGCAGCCAAGAGGGGGGAGGTAGCGGGAGCGAGGGACGGGAGCTGTTTTTT
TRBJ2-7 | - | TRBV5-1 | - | CASSLLTAFSYEQYF | TGCGCCAGCAGCTTGTTAACAGCCTTCTCCTACGAGCAGTACTTC
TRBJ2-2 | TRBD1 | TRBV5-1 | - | CASSALRQGINTGELFF | TGCGCCAGCAGCGCCCTACGACAGGGAATTAACACCGGGGAGCTGTTTTTT
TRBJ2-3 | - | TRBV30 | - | CAWSVRFWGNEIKYF | TGTGCCTGGAGTGTTCGATTTTGGGGAAATGAGATAAAGTATTTT
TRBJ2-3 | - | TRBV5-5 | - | CASSMTVYTDTQYF | TGTGCCAGCAGCATGACAGTCTACACAGATACGCAGTATTTT
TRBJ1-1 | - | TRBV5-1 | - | CASSWQTGNTEAFF | TGCGCCAGCAGCTGGCAGACAGGAAACACTGAAGCTTTCTTT
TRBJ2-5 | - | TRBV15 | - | CATSRAKGGMGTQYF | TGTGCCACCAGCAGAGCGAAGGGGGGAATGGGGACCCAGTACTTC
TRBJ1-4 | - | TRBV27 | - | CASSLGWVGNEKLFF | TGTGCCAGCAGTTTAGGGTGGGTGGGTAATGAAAAACTGTTTTTT
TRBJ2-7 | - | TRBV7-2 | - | CASSLTGAPQEQYF | TGTGCCAGCAGCTTAACCGGGGCCCCTCAGGAGCAGTACTTC
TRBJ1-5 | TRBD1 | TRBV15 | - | CATSMIDRAQPQHF | TGTGCCACCAGCATGATAGACAGGGCTCAGCCCCAGCATTTT
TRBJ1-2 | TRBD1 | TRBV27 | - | CASSLYSQPGQLSYGYTF | TGTGCCAGCAGTTTGTACTCACAGCCGGGACAGCTATCCTATGGCTACACCTTC
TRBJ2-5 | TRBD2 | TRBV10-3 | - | CAISEVGGPSETQYF | TGTGCCATCAGTGAGGTGGGAGGGCCCTCGGAGACCCAGTACTTC
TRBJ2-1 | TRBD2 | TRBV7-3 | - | CASSVTSGSYNEQFF | TGTGCCAGCAGCGTAACTAGCGGCTCCTACAATGAGCAGTTCTTC